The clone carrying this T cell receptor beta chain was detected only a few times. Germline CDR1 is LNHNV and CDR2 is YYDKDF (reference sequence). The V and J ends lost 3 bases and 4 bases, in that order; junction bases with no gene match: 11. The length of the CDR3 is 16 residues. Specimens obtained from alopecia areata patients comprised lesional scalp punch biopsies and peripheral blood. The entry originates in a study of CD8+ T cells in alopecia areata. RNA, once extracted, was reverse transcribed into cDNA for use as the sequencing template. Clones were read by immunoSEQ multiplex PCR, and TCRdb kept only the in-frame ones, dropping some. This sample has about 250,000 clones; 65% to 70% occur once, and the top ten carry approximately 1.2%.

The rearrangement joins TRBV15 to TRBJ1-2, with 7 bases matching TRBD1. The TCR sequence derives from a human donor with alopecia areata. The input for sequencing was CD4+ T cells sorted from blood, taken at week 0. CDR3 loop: CATSSPRTGVRYGYTF. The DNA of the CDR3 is TGTGCCACCAGCAGCCCAAGGACAGGAGTCCGCTATGGCTACACCTTC.